The 7 T cell receptor beta chains reported below all come from one sample, sequenced in a study of STAT3 mutations in large granular lymphocyte leukemia. The study, taken as a whole, reports: Every T-LGLL patient had at least one immunodominant TCRbeta clonotype.

The protocol was immunoSEQ multiplex PCR, while the TCRdb copy is restricted to in-frame clones and leaves out a portion. There are roughly 1,900 clones in the sample; 55% occur only once, and about 35% lies in the top ten. These receptors have no known antigen. Input material: peripheral blood mononuclear cells. All receptors derive from a man between 60 and 75 years old with T-cell large granular lymphocyte leukemia. Some clones in this sample may be carry-over from other donors' samples.

This clone showed up just a few times. V gene TRBV19 combines with J gene TRBJ2-7; 10 bases match TRBD1. There are 14 residues in the CDR3. V lost 4 bases to trimming and J lost 5 bases; unmatched junction nucleotides: 5. CDR1 and CDR2 (germline): LNHDA, SQIVND (reference sequence). Here the CDR3 reads CASSTGTGVNEQYF. The CDR3 coding sequence is TGTGCCAGTAGTACCGGGACAGGGGTCAACGAGCAGTACTTC.

The V call is TRBV30, the J call TRBJ2-5; no definite D call. From germline, CDR1 is GTSNPN and CDR2 SVGIG (reference sequence). V was clipped by 1 base and J by 2 bases, with 5 bases between them. This CDR3 has 12 amino acids. The CDR3 DNA reads as TGTGCCTGGAGTGGTCCACAAGAGACCCAGTACTTC. Residues: CAWSGPQETQYF.

Within the sample, this clone is large. The chain is built from TRBV6-1 and TRBJ1-1; D gene unclear. CDR1 and CDR2 (germline): MNHNS, SASEGT. This CDR3 region has 12 residues. Trimming removed 7 bases at V and 4 bases at J, with 10 bases between. The CDR3 reads CASKAAPTEAFF. CDR3 bases: TGTGCCAGCAAGGCAGCACCCACTGAAGCTTTCTTT.

The CDR3 DNA is TGTGCCAGCAGCTTGGGCGTTTACGAGCAGTACTTC. It specifies CASSLGVYEQYF. This chain connects TRBV5-5 to TRBJ2-7, with D uncertain. Trimming left V 0 bases short and J 4 bases short, with 5 bases between. CDR1 SGHKS and CDR2 YYEKEE come from the germline V gene (reference sequence). The CDR3 runs 12 residues.

This clone was recorded a few times. This chain uses TRBV7-9 with TRBJ2-6, with D unclear. The germline V and J ends were trimmed by 5 bases and 4 bases, with 9 bases remaining between them. CDR3 length: 14 residues. The V gene's germline CDR1 is SEHNR and CDR2 FQNEAQ (reference sequence). CDR3 residues: CASSAVDGANVLTF. The DNA for the CDR3 is TGTGCCAGCAGCGCGGTGGACGGGGCCAACGTCCTGACTTTC.

The rearrangement links TRBV7-2 to TRBJ1-1; D perhaps matches TRBD1 (5 bases). This CDR3 spans 18 amino acids. Germline CDR1 and CDR2: SGHTA and FQGNSA. V was shortened by 5 bases and J by 1 base, with 23 bases between the two germline ends. CDR3 in amino acids: CASSPYPGLFARNTEAFF. The DNA of the CDR3 is TGTGCCAGCAGCCCCTACCCAGGGTTGTTCGCCAGGAACACTGAAGCTTTCTTT.

The chain employs TRBV5-1 and TRBJ1-2, with TRBD1 matching 7 bases. This CDR3 contains 13 residues. Germline V CDR1 and CDR2: SGHRS, YFSETQ. Germline trimming cut 0 bases from V and 7 bases from J; bases unmatched to any gene: 3. In DNA, the CDR3 is TGCGCCAGCAGCTTGGGACAGGGAGGTGGCTACACCTTC. It encodes CASSLGQGGGYTF.